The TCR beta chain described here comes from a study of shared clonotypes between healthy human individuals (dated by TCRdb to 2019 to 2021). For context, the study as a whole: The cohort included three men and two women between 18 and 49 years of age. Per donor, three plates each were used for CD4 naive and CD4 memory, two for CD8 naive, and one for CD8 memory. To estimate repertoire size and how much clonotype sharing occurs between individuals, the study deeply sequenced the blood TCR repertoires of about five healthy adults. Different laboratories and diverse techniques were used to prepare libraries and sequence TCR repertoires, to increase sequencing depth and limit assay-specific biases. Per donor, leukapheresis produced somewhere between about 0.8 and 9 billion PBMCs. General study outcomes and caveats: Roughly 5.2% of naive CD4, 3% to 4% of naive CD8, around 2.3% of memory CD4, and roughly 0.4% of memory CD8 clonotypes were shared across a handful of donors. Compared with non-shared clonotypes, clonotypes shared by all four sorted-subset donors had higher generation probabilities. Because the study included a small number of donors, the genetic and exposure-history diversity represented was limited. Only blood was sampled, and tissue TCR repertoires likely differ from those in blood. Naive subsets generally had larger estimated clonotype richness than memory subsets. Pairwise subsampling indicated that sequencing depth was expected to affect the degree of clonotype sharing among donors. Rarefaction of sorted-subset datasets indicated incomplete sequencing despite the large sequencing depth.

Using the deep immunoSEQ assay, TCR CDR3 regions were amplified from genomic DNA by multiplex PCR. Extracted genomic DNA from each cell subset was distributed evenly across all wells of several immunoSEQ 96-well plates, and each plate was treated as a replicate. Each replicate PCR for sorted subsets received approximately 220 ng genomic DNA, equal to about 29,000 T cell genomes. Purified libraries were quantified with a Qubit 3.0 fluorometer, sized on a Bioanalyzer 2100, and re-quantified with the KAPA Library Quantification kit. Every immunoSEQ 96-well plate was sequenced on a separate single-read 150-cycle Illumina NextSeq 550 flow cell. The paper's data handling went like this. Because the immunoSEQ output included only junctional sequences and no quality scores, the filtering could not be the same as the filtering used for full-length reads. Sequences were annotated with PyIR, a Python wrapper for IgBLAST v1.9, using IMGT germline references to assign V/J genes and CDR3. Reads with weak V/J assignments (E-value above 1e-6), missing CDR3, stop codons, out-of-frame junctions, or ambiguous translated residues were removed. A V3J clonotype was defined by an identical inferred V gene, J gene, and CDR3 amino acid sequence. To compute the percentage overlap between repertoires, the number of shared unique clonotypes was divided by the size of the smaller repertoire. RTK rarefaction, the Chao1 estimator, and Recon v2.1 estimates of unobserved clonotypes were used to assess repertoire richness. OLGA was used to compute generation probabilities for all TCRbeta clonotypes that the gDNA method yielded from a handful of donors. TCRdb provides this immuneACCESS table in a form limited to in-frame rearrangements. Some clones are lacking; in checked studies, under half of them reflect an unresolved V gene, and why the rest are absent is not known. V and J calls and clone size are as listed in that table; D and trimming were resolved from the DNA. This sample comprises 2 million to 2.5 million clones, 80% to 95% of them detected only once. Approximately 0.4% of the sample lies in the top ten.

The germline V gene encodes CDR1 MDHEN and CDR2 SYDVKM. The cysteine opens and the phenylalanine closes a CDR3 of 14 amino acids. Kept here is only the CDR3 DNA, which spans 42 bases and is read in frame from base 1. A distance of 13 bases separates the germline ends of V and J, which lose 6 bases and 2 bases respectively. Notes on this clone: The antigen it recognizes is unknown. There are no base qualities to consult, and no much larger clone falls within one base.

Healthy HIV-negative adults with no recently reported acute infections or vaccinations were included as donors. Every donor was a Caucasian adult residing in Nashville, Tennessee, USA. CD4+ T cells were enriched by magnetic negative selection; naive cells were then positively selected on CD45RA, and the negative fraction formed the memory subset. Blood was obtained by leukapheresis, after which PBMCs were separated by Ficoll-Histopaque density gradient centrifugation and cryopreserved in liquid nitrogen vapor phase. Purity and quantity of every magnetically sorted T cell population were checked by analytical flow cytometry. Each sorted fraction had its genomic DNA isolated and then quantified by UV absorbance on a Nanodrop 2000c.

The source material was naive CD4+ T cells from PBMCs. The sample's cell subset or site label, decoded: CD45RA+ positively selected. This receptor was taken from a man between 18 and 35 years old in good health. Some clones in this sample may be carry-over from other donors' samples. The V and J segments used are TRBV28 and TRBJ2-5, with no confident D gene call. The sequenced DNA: TGTGCCAGCAGGCGCGAAAGAATTCAAGAGACCCAGTACTTC. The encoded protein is CASRRERIQETQYF.